This TCR beta chain originates from a study of T cell responses to AZD1222 COVID-19 vaccine. Study-level points and caveats: Donors skewed white British and female; clonal diversity was possibly underestimated. Rises in breadth and depth of Spike-specific TCRs came after two AZD1222 doses. Baseline seropositivity characterized only a handful of AZD1222 recipients.

This clone was counted between two and nine times. The target antigen is unknown. Data came from immunoSEQ multiplex PCR; TCRdb stores just in-frame clones and leaves some out. The table lists tens of thousands of clones, about nine tenths of them singletons. There are 15 residues in the CDR3. V was cut by 5 bases and J by 8 bases, with 19 bases left in between. Germline loops: CDR1 MNHEY, CDR2 SMNVEV (reference sequence). This chain connects TRBV27 to TRBJ2-1; D possibly matches TRBD1 or TRBD2 (5 bases each). The material sequenced was peripheral blood, taken on day 0 of MenACWY control vaccination. This TCR was sampled from an adult in good health. The CDR3, as DNA: TGTGCCAGCAGTCCCCCGGGACCCATAGGGCATGAGCAGTTCTTC. This codes for CASSPPGPIGHEQFF.